The clone carrying this T cell receptor (beta chain) was counted a single time. Its antigen is still unknown. These data belong to a study of beta chain features in type 1 diabetes. Findings of the study overall: When VDJ junctions were examined, type 1 diabetes patients showed fewer insertions and more deletions. Shortening of TCRB CDR3s, moderate but significant, appeared in all four CD4+ subsets of Type 1 diabetes patients. With patients and controls alike, PCR might favor shorter templates to an equal degree.

Per the germline V gene, CDR1 is MDHEN and CDR2 is SYDVKM. The CDR3 is 14 amino acids. V shed 3 bases and J 3 bases; nucleotides not matched to a gene: 2. Of the isolated RNA, all was reverse transcribed, and so the sequenced material was expressed TCRB transcripts. Each sample of naive, central memory or regulatory T cells had, on average, about 3.57 million reads. Using immunoSEQ multiplex PCR, the repertoire was profiled, and TCRdb retains in-frame clones only, with some absent. Among almost 350,000 clones listed, roughly a fifth were seen once. The sample consisted of naive CD4+ T cells from blood. V gene TRBV28 combines with J gene TRBJ2-1; 7 nucleotides align to TRBD1. The TCR originated in a woman between 18 and 29 years old in good health. CDR3: CASSFDRVYNEQFF. CDR3 in DNA: TGTGCCAGCAGTTTCGACAGGGTCTACAATGAGCAGTTCTTC. Supplemented by reference TRBV28 and TRBJ2-1, the full variable domain reads DVKVTQSSRYLVKRTGEKVFLECVQDMDHENMFWYRQDPGLGLRLIYFSYDVKMKEKGDIPEGYSVSREKKERFSLILESASTNQTSMYLCASSFDRVYNEQFFGPGTRLTVL.